The 30 T cell receptor beta chains in this list originate from one sample, sequenced in a study of shared clonotypes between healthy human individuals. Data came from immunoSEQ multiplex PCR; TCRdb stores just in-frame clones and leaves some out. The sample has about 960,000 clones; around 80% are singletons. Sequencing was done on a sample of memory CD4+ T cells sorted from blood. The subset: CD45RA-negative fraction. These receptors were obtained from a man in his late teens or twenties in good health.

The chain employs TRBV5-1 and TRBJ2-7; D is uncertain. The CDR3 covers 13 residues. The germline gives CDR1 SGHRS, CDR2 YFSETQ. Trimming cost V 3 bases and J 7 bases, with 14 bases left between them. CDR3 nucleotides: TGCGCCAGCAGCTGGCGAAGTATTGAAGAGCAGTACTTC. Amino acids: CASSWRSIEEQYF.

In its sample, this clone was seen a few times. This specimen includes other DNA sequences encoding the same CDR3. The chain is built from TRBV6-5 and TRBJ1-2; possible D gene TRBD1, 5 bases. V lost 2 bases, J lost 3 bases, and 7 bases lay in between. The V gene's germline CDR1 is MNHEY and CDR2 SVGAGI. This CDR3 contains 13 residues. CDR3 loop: CASSYGGDYGYTF. Here the CDR3 DNA reads TGTGCCAGCAGTTACGGGGGGGACTATGGCTACACCTTC.

J is TRBJ1-6 and V is TRBV5-6, with D hard to call. With 5 bases removed from V and 1 base from J, the gap between germline ends came to 7 bases. This CDR3 is 14 amino acids long. Germline lookup yields CDR1 SGHDT and CDR2 YYEEEE. As DNA, the CDR3 is TGTGCCAGCAGTAGGGATTCCTATAATTCACCCCTCCACTTT. Its translation: CASSRDSYNSPLHF.

The chain has TRBV5-5 and TRBJ1-2, with TRBD1 identical over 8 bases. The length of the CDR3 is 13 residues. The germline V gene has CDR1 SGHKS and CDR2 YYEKEE (reference sequence). V trimming: 4 bases; J trimming: 8 bases; junction bases outside the gene matches: 7. The DNA of the CDR3 is TGTGCCAGCAGCATGATACAGGGGGGAGGCTACACCTTC. Translated: CASSMIQGGGYTF. Full variable domain (missing parts from reference TRBV5-5 and TRBJ1-2): DAGVTQSPTHLIKTRGQQVTLRCSPISGHKSVSWYQQVLGQGPQFIFQYYEKEERGRGNFPDRFSARQFPNYSSELNVNALLLGDSALYLCASSMIQGGGYTFGSGTRLTVV.

The rearrangement uses TRBV5-6 and TRBJ1-6; D is unresolved. Germline CDR1 SGHDT, CDR2 YYEEEE. The CDR3 has 16 amino acids. The V end was cut by 0 bases, the J end by 6 bases, with 13 bases between. Here the CDR3 reads CASSLVPGQSNSPLHF. CDR3 nucleotide sequence: TGTGCCAGCAGCTTGGTCCCCGGCCAGTCTAATTCACCCCTCCACTTT.

The genes are TRBV21-1 and TRBJ2-7. TRBV21-1 is a pseudogene locus. This CDR3 spans 13 amino acids. The CDR3 DNA is TGTGCCAGCAGCAAAGCGGCCTACTACGAGCAGTACTTC. Protein: CASSKAAYYEQYF.

The J gene is TRBJ2-5, the V gene TRBV7-9; D call uncertain. The CDR3 consists of 14 residues. The germline V gene has CDR1 SEHNR and CDR2 FQNEAQ (reference sequence). The ends were cut back, 5 bases at V and 5 bases at J, with 15 bases in the middle. The CDR3 region has the DNA TGTGCCAGCAGCCGACCCTACGGTTGGGAGACCCAGTACTTC. Translating it yields CASSRPYGWETQYF.

The table lists this clone with a count of one. The chain combines TRBV7-2 with TRBJ1-2; no clear D. V dropped 5 bases and J dropped 8 bases, with 6 bases sitting between them. The germline V gene has CDR1 SGHTA and CDR2 FQGNSA. The CDR3 covers 10 residues. The CDR3 protein is CASSQLGYTF. Written as DNA, the CDR3 is TGTGCCAGCAGCCAATTAGGCTACACCTTC.

The V call is TRBV5-1, the J call TRBJ2-3; no clear D. The V and J ends lost 6 bases and 5 bases respectively, with 10 bases between them. The CDR3 is made up of 12 amino acids. Germline V gene sequence: CDR1 SGHRS, CDR2 YFSETQ. CDR3 residues: CASTQNQDTQYF. The CDR3 bases are TGCGCCAGCACACAGAATCAAGATACGCAGTATTTT.

The rearrangement joins TRBV7-6 to TRBJ1-6; no clear D gene. The CDR3 is 13 residues long. Germline V gene sequence: CDR1 SGHVS, CDR2 FNYEAQ. V was shortened by 1 base and J by 8 bases, with 6 bases between the two germline ends. CDR3 protein: CASSLESYSPLHF. The CDR3 region has the DNA TGTGCCAGCAGCTTAGAGTCCTATTCACCCCTCCACTTT.

The V gene is TRBV4-1, the J gene TRBJ1-1; D is unclear. The V and J ends lost 0 bases and 0 bases respectively, with 11 bases between them. Germline V gene data show CDR1 as MGHRA and CDR2 as YSYEKL. This CDR3 has 16 residues. The CDR3: CASSQDSRAMNTEAFF. CDR3 in DNA: TGCGCCAGCAGCCAAGATAGCCGGGCGATGAACACTGAAGCTTTCTTT.

This clone was seen a handful of times. The rearrangement links TRBV10-1 to TRBJ1-1, with D hard to call. Deletions cut 2 bases from V and 3 bases from J, with 10 bases between. Germline V gene sequence: CDR1 WNHNN, CDR2 SYGVQD (reference sequence). The CDR3 contains 14 residues. The CDR3 DNA sequence: TGCGCCAGCAGTGAGACAGTCGGGTACACTGAAGCTTTCTTT. It yields the protein CASSETVGYTEAFF.

The rearrangement uses TRBV6-6 and TRBJ2-1; TRBD1 aligns across 8 bases. The CDR3 has 15 amino acids. V was pared by 5 bases and J by 3 bases, with 6 bases of the junction left unmatched. Germline CDR1 and CDR2: MNHNY and SVGAGI (reference sequence). The CDR3 loop is CASSISTGGYNEQFF. CDR3 nucleotide sequence: TGTGCCAGCAGTATATCCACAGGGGGCTACAATGAGCAGTTCTTC.

The chain recombines TRBV14 with TRBJ1-1; D call uncertain. The CDR3 covers 13 residues. Looked up from germline, CDR1 is SGHDN and CDR2 is FVKESK. Trimming shortened V by 1 base and J by 6 bases, and 9 bases separated the two germline ends. CDR3 residues: CASSQGFEPEAFF. The CDR3 DNA is TGTGCCAGCAGCCAAGGATTCGAGCCTGAAGCTTTCTTT.

This clone was detected a few times. The chain is built from TRBV5-1 and TRBJ1-3, with D possibly TRBD1 on 5 matching bases. Looked up from germline, CDR1 is SGHRS and CDR2 is YFSETQ. V lost 4 bases and J 1 base, leaving 12 bases between the germline ends. The CDR3 has 15 amino acids. The CDR3 DNA follows: TGCGCCAGCAGCCCAGAAGGGGTATCTGGAAACACCATATATTTT. Its protein product is CASSPEGVSGNTIYF.

The J gene is TRBJ1-4, the V gene TRBV7-9; perhaps TRBD1 as D (6 bases). Germline V lookup: CDR1 SEHNR, CDR2 FQNEAQ (reference sequence). This CDR3 has 12 amino acids. V was cut by 6 bases and J by 7 bases, with 9 bases left in between. For the CDR3, the DNA is TGTGCCAGCAGAGGACAGAGTGAAAAACTGTTTTTT. Residues: CASRGQSEKLFF.

The sample holds one count of this clone. The V gene is TRBV6-5, the J gene TRBJ2-1; D is possibly TRBD1 (6 bases). The CDR3 has 15 amino acids. Trimming shortened V by 5 bases and J by 2 bases, and 13 bases separated the two germline ends. CDR1 is MNHEY, CDR2 SVGAGI, per germline. The CDR3 DNA sequence: TGTGCCAGCAGTAATACAGGGAACCCCTACAATGAGCAGTTCTTC. Its translation is CASSNTGNPYNEQFF.

The table lists this clone with a few counts. The chain has TRBV6-1 and TRBJ1-6; perhaps TRBD1 as D (5 bases). The CDR3 is 16 amino acids. Trimming removed 3 bases from V and 5 bases from J, with 14 bases in between. Germline CDR1 and CDR2: MNHNS and SASEGT. The CDR3 reads CASSDDLRGNNSPLHF. CDR3 nucleotides: TGTGCCAGCAGTGACGATCTCCGGGGGAATAATTCACCCCTCCACTTT.

The chain combines TRBV5-1 with TRBJ2-2; TRBD2 aligns across 10 bases. This CDR3 region has 15 residues. CDR1 is SGHRS and CDR2 is YFSETQ in the germline V gene. The trim removed 5 bases at V and 5 bases at J, leaving 6 bases unmatched. In nucleotides, the CDR3 is TGCGCCAGCAGGGCCGGGACTAGCGTTACCGGGGAGCTGTTTTTT. This gives the protein CASRAGTSVTGELFF. The full variable domain, in which reference TRBV5-1 and TRBJ2-2 provide the parts outside the CDR3, is KAGVTQTPRYLIKTRGQQVTLSCSPISGHRSVSWYQQTPGQGLQFLFEYFSETQRNKGNFPGRFSGRQFSNSRSEMNVSTLELGDSALYLCASRAGTSVTGELFFGEGSRLTVL.

The J gene is TRBJ1-2, the V gene TRBV10-3; D is undetermined. The CDR3 extends over 13 amino acids. Trimming left V 6 bases short and J 2 bases short, with 10 bases between. Germline lookup yields CDR1 ENHRY and CDR2 SYGVKD. CDR3 protein: CAISSDGNYGYTF. The CDR3 DNA is TGTGCCATCAGCTCGGACGGGAACTATGGCTACACCTTC.

This clone has a single count. The chain combines TRBV29-1 with TRBJ2-1; the match to TRBD2 covers 13 bases. This CDR3 is built from 17 residues. Germline assignment: CDR1 SQVTM and CDR2 ANQGSEA. With V trimmed by 0 bases and J by 4 bases, 6 bases remained unmatched. CDR3 nucleotides: TGCAGCGTTGAAGATTTGGGACTAGCGGGACAATACAATGAGCAGTTCTTC. As protein: CSVEDLGLAGQYNEQFF.

This clone was recorded only once. The chain employs TRBV9 and TRBJ2-1; possibly TRBD2 for D (6 bases). This CDR3 spans 15 amino acids. Germline CDR1 SGDLS, CDR2 YYNGEE. V was shortened by 0 bases and J by 10 bases, with 17 bases between the two germline ends. The CDR3 reads CASSVGGSGSGEQFF. CDR3 nucleotide sequence: TGTGCCAGCAGCGTAGGTGGTAGCGGCAGTGGGGAGCAGTTCTTC. Filled out from reference TRBV9 and TRBJ2-1, the complete variable domain reads DSGVTQTPKHLITATGQRVTLRCSPRSGDLSVYWYQQSLDQGLQFLIQYYNGEERAKGNILERFSAQQFPDLHSELNLSSLELGDSALYFCASSVGGSGSGEQFFGPGTRLTVL.

The CDR3 DNA is TGTGCCAGCAGTGTTAACAGGGGTAAGATCGACGAGCAGTACTTC. It encodes CASSVNRGKIDEQYF. The chain has TRBV7-8 and TRBJ2-7; 7 bases line up with TRBD1. V trimming: 6 bases; J trimming: 5 bases; junction bases outside the gene matches: 13. CDR1 is SGHVS, CDR2 FQNEAQ, per germline. The CDR3 is 15 residues long.

This chain uses TRBV12-5 with TRBJ2-1, with 8 bases identical to TRBD1. V lost 6 bases, J lost 5 bases, and 6 bases stayed unmatched. CDR1 LGHNT and CDR2 FRNRAP come from the germline V gene. The CDR3 runs 14 residues. The CDR3 coding sequence is TGTGCTAGTGGCACCGGGACAGGAAACAATGAGCAGTTCTTC. Amino acids: CASGTGTGNNEQFF.

For this clone: Other DNA sequences from this sample encode an identical CDR3 as well. CDR3 DNA: TGCGCCAGCAGCTTGGCAACAGGGGGTTATGGCTACACCTTC. Protein sequence: CASSLATGGYGYTF. V is TRBV5-1 and J is TRBJ1-2, with 8 bases identical to TRBD1. The CDR3 is made up of 14 amino acids. CDR1 SGHRS and CDR2 YFSETQ come from the germline V gene. V shed 0 bases, J shed 5 bases, and the junction held 3 bases outside the gene matches. Full variable domain (rest looked up from reference TRBV5-1 and TRBJ1-2): KAGVTQTPRYLIKTRGQQVTLSCSPISGHRSVSWYQQTPGQGLQFLFEYFSETQRNKGNFPGRFSGRQFSNSRSEMNVSTLELGDSALYLCASSLATGGYGYTFGSGTRLTVV.

This clone appeared a few times. The chain combines TRBV5-1 with TRBJ1-4; 8 bases fit TRBD1. The V gene end was trimmed by 0 bases and the J gene end by 5 bases; junction bases not matched to a gene: 9. This CDR3 contains 17 residues. From germline, CDR1 is SGHRS and CDR2 YFSETQ. As DNA, the CDR3 is TGCGCCAGCAGCTTGGATCGCGGGACAGGAACAAATGAAAAACTGTTTTTT. This translates into CASSLDRGTGTNEKLFF.

The chain joins TRBV21-1 to TRBJ2-7; TRBD1, the table's D call, was not compared with the DNA. TRBV21-1 is a pseudogene. The CDR3 spans 16 residues. The CDR3 sequence: CASSINPAGQTYEQYF. Written as DNA, the CDR3 is TGTGCCAGCAGCATCAACCCGGCGGGACAGACCTACGAGCAGTACTTC.

This clone occurred once. The rearrangement links TRBV30 to TRBJ2-4, with D tentatively TRBD1 or TRBD2 (5 bases each). Germline V gene data show CDR1 as GTSNPN and CDR2 as SVGIG (reference sequence). The CDR3 covers 14 residues. Trimming removed 3 bases from V and 6 bases from J, with 15 bases in between. The CDR3 protein is CAWSRRGEGNIQYF. Here the CDR3 DNA reads TGTGCCTGGAGCAGACGGGGCGAGGGAAACATTCAGTACTTC.

This rearrangement joins TRBV11-2 to TRBJ1-1; TRBD1 matches 7 bases. Trimming took 6 bases from V and 0 from J; bases not matched to a gene: 4. CDR1 and CDR2 (germline): SGHAT, FQNNGV. The CDR3 has 14 residues. CDR3 nucleotide sequence: TGTGCCAGCAGTTGGGGACAGATGAACACTGAAGCTTTCTTT. Its translation: CASSWGQMNTEAFF.

The V and J genes are TRBV7-8 and TRBJ1-4; tentatively, D is TRBD1 (5 bases). From germline, CDR1 is SGHVS and CDR2 FQNEAQ. The CDR3 is 14 amino acids. Trimming pared 3 bases from V and 7 bases from J, leaving 12 bases between. CDR3 in amino acids: CASSFSGRGEKLFF. In nucleotides, the CDR3 is TGTGCCAGCAGCTTTTCAGGGCGCGGTGAAAAACTGTTTTTT. The full variable domain, with the rest looked up from reference TRBV7-8 and TRBJ1-4, is GAGVSQSPRYKVAKRGQDVALRCDPISGHVSLFWYQQALGQGPEFLTYFQNEAQLDKSGLPSDRFFAERPEGSVSTLKIQRTQQEDSAVYLCASSFSGRGEKLFFGSGTQLSVL.